The present entry profiles one T cell receptor (beta chain) with its context. What it recognizes is unknown. The data derive from a study of OX40 agonist ivuxolimab in advanced cancers. This table comes from immunoSEQ multiplex PCR, and its TCRdb copy is limited to in-frame clones, with some not included. The data contain approximately 73,000 clones, around 90% of them singletons. Study-level findings and limits: At 0.1-3.0 mg/kg, partial responders had clonal expansion among the lowest observed.

If patients had autoimmune disease history or systemic immunosuppression, they were excluded. The CDR3 loop spans 16 amino acids. Germline CDR1 MNHEY, CDR2 SMNVEV (reference sequence). V gave up 7 bases and J gave up 0 bases; unmatched junction bases: 10. The specimen was CD4+ or CD8+ T cells sorted from blood, collected in a trial of the OX40 agonist ivuxolimab. The rearrangement joins TRBV27 to TRBJ2-3; TRBD1 aligns across 7 bases. The receptor was derived from an adult with an advanced solid tumor such as melanoma, head and neck, liver or kidney cancer. DNA for the CDR3: TGTGCCAGCACCAAACACGGACAGGTCAGCACAGATACGCAGTATTTT. Translating gives CASTKHGQVSTDTQYF.